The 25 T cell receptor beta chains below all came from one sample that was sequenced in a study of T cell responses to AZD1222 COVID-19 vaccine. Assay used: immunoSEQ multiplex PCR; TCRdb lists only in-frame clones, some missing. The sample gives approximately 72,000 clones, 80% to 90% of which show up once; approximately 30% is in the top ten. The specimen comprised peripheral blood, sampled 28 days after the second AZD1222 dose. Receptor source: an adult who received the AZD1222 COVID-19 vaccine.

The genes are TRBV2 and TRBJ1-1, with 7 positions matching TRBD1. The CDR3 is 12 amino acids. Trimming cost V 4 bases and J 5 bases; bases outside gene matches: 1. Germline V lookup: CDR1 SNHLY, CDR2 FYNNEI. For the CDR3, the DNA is TGTGCCAGCAGTGGACAGGGTACTGAAGCTTTCTTT. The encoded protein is CASSGQGTEAFF.

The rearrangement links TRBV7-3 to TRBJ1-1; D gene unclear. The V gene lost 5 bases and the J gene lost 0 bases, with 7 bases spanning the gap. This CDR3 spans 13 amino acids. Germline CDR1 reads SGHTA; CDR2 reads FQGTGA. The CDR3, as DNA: TGTGCCAGCAGCCTAGAGTTGAACACTGAAGCTTTCTTT. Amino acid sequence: CASSLELNTEAFF. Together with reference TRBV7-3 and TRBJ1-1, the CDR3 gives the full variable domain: GAGVSQTPSNKVTEKGKYVELRCDPISGHTALYWYRQSLGQGPEFLIYFQGTGAADDSGLPNDRFFAVRPEGSVSTLKIQRTERGDSAVYLCASSLELNTEAFFGQGTRLTVV.

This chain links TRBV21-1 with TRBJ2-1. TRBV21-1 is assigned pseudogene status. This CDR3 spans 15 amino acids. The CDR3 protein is CASSKVRDAYNEQFF. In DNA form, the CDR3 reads TGTGCCAGCAGCAAAGTAAGGGATGCCTACAATGAGCAGTTCTTC.

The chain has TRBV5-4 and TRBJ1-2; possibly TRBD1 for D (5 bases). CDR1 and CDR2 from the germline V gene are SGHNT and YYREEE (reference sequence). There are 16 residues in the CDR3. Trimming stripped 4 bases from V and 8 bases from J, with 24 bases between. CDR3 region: CASSQGVGEGRGGYTF. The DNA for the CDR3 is TGTGCCAGCAGCCAAGGAGTTGGGGAGGGGAGGGGAGGCTACACCTTC.

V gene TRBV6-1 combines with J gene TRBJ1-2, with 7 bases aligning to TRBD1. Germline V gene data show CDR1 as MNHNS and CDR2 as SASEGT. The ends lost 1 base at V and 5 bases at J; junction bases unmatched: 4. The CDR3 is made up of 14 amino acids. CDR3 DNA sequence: TGTGCCAGCAGTGAAGGGGACAGCCTATATGGCTACACCTTC. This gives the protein CASSEGDSLYGYTF.

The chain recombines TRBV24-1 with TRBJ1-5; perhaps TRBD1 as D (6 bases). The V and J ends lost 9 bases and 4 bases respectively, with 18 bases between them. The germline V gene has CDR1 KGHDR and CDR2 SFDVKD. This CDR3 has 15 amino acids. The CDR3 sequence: CATSPRGGTNQPQHF. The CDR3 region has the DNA TGTGCCACCTCCCCGAGAGGGGGAACTAATCAGCCCCAGCATTTT.

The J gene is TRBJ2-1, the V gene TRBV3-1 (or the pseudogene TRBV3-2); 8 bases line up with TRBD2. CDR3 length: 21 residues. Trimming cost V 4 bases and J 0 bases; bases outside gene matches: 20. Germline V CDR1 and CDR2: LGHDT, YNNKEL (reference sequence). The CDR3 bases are TGTGCCAGCAGCCCCCTTAGAGGGGTAGGCGGGAGGCGAAGCTCCTACAATGAGCAGTTCTTC. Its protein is CASSPLRGVGGRRSSYNEQFF.

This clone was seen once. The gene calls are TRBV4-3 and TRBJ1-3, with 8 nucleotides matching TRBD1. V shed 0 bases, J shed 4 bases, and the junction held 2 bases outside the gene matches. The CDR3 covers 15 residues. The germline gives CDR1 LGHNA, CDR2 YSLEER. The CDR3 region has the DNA TGCGCCAGCAGCCAAGATTGGGACAGGGGAAACACCATATATTTT. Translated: CASSQDWDRGNTIYF.

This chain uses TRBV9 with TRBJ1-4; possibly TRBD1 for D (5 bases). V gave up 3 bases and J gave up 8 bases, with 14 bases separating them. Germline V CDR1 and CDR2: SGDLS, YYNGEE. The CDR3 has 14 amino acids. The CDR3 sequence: CASSADNRGEKLFF. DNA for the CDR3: TGTGCCAGCAGCGCGGACAATCGGGGAGAAAAACTGTTTTTT.

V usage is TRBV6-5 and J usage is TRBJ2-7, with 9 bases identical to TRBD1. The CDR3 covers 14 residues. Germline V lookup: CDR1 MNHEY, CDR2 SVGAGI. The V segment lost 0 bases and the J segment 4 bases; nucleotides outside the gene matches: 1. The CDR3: CASSYSDRGYEQYF. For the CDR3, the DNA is TGTGCCAGCAGTTACTCGGACAGGGGATACGAGCAGTACTTC.

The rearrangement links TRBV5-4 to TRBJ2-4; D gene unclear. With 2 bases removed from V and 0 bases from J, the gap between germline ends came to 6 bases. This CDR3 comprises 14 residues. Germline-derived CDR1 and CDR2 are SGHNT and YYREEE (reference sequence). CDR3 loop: CASSLDLAKNIQYF. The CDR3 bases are TGTGCCAGCAGCTTAGACCTAGCCAAAAACATTCAGTACTTC.

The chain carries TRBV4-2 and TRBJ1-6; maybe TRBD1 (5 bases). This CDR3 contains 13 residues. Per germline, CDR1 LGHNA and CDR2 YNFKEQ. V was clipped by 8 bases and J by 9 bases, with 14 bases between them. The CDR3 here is CASRDGLISPLHF. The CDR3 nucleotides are TGTGCCAGCCGGGACGGCCTAATTTCACCCCTCCACTTT.

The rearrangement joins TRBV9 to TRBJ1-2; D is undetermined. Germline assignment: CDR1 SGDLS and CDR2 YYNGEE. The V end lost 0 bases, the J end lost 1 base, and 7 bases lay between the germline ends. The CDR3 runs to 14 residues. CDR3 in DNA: TGTGCCAGCAGCGTAGCGACAAGTAACTATGGCTACACCTTC. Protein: CASSVATSNYGYTF.

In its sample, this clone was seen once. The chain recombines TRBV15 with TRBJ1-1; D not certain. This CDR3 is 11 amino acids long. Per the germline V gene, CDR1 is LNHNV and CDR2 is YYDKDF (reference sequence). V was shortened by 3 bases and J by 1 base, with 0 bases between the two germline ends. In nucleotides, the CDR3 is TGTGCCACCAGCAGGAACACTGAAGCTTTCTTT. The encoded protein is CATSRNTEAFF.

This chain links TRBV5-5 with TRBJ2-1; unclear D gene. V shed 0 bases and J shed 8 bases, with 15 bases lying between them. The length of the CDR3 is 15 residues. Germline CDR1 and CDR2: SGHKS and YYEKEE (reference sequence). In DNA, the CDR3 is TGTGCCAGCAGCTTGGCCGGCCCTGGGGTCGATGAGCAGTTCTTC. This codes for CASSLAGPGVDEQFF. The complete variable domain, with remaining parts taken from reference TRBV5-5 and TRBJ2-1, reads DAGVTQSPTHLIKTRGQQVTLRCSPISGHKSVSWYQQVLGQGPQFIFQYYEKEERGRGNFPDRFSARQFPNYSSELNVNALLLGDSALYLCASSLAGPGVDEQFFGPGTRLTVL.

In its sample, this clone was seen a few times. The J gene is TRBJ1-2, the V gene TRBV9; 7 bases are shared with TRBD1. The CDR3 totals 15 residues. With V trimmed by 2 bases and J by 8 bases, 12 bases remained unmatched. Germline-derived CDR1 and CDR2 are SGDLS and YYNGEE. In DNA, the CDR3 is TGTGCCAGCAGCGTCTATCTGACAGGGAATCGGGGCTACACCTTC. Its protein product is CASSVYLTGNRGYTF. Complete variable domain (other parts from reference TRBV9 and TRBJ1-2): DSGVTQTPKHLITATGQRVTLRCSPRSGDLSVYWYQQSLDQGLQFLIQYYNGEERAKGNILERFSAQQFPDLHSELNLSSLELGDSALYFCASSVYLTGNRGYTFGSGTRLTVV.

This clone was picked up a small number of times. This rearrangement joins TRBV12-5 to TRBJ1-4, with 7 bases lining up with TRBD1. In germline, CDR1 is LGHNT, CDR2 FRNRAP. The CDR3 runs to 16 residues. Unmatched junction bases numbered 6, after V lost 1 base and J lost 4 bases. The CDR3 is CASGLAEDRSNEKLFF. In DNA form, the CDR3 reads TGTGCTAGTGGTTTGGCCGAGGACAGGAGTAATGAAAAACTGTTTTTT.

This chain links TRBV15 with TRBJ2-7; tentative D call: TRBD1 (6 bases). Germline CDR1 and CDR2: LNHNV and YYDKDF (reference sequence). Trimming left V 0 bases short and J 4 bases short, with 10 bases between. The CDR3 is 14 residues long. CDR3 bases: TGTGCCACCAGCAGAGACAGGGGACCTTACGAGCAGTACTTC. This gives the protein CATSRDRGPYEQYF.

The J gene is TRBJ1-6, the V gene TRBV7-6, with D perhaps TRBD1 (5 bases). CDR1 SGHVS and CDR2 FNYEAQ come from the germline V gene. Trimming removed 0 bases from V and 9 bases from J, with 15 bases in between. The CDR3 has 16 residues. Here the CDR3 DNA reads TGTGCCAGCAGCTTAGCGCCGGACAAGAGAACTTCACCCCTCCACTTT. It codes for CASSLAPDKRTSPLHF.

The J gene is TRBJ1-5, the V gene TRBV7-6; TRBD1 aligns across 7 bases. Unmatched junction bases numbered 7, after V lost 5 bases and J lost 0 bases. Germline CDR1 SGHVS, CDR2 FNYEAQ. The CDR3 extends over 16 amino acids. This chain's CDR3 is CASSAGTAYSNQPQHF. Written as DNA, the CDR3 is TGTGCCAGCAGCGCGGGGACAGCTTATAGCAATCAGCCCCAGCATTTT.

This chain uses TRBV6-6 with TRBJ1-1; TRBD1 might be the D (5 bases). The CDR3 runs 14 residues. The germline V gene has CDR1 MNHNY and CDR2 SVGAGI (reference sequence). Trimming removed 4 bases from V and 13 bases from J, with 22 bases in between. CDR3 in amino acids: CASSSPGTTAEGFF. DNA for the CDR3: TGTGCCAGCAGTTCCCCGGGAACGACAGCCGAGGGTTTCTTT.

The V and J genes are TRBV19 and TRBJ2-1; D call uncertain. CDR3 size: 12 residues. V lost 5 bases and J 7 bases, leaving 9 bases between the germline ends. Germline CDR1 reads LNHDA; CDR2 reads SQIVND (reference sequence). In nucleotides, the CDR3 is TGTGCCAGTAGTCCCCGGCCAAATGAGCAGTTCTTC. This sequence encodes CASSPRPNEQFF.

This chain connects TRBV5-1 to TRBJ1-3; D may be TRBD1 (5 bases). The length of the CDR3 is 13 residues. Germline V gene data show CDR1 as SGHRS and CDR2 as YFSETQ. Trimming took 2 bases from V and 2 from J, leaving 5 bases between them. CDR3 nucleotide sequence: TGCGCCAGCAGCTTAGGGGCTGGAAACACCATATATTTT. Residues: CASSLGAGNTIYF. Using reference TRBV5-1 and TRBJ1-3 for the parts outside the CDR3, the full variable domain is KAGVTQTPRYLIKTRGQQVTLSCSPISGHRSVSWYQQTPGQGLQFLFEYFSETQRNKGNFPGRFSGRQFSNSRSEMNVSTLELGDSALYLCASSLGAGNTIYFGEGSWLTVV.

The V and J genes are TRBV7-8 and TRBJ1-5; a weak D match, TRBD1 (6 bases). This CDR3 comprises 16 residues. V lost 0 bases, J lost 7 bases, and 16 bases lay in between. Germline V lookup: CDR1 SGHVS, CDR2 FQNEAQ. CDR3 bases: TGTGCCAGCAGCTTAGCGTCATCGGGGGCTGGGCAGCCCCAGCATTTT. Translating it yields CASSLASSGAGQPQHF.

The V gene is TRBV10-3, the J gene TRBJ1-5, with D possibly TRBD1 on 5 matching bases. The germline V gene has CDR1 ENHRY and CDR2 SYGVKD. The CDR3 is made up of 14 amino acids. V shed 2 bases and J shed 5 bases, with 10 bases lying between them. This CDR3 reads CAISEATGDQPQHF. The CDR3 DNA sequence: TGTGCCATCAGTGAGGCAACAGGAGATCAGCCCCAGCATTTT.